This T cell receptor (beta chain) was documented in a study of blood T cell repertoires in COVID-19. Assay used: immunoSEQ multiplex PCR; TCRdb lists only in-frame clones, some missing. Here the sample spans some 130,000 clones, roughly 90% being singletons. V was pared by 2 bases and J by 0 bases, with 6 bases between. The CDR3 is 14 residues long. Germline V gene lookup returns CDR1 SGDLS and CDR2 YYNGEE. The sample taken for sequencing was peripheral blood. The clonotype originates from a man between 60 and 75 years old with COVID-19, enrolled during active disease. The chain combines TRBV9 with TRBJ2-1; D ambiguous. CDR3 sequence reads: CASSVGPSYNEQFF. CDR3 nucleotides: TGTGCCAGCAGCGTCGGTCCCTCCTACAATGAGCAGTTCTTC.